This TCR beta chain was recovered during a study of T cell changes during pregnancy in multiple sclerosis. Profiled with immunoSEQ multiplex PCR; TCRdb holds only in-frame clones, not every one. Of about 53,000 clones in the sample, around 90% are singletons; the top ten hold 0.45% to 0.5%. Germline values: CDR1 KGHSH, CDR2 LQKENI. This CDR3 has 14 residues. The ends were cut back, 4 bases at V and 3 bases at J, with 9 bases in the middle. The input for sequencing was CD4+ T cells from peripheral blood mononuclear cells, taken in the third trimester of pregnancy. The receptor's source is a female donor with multiple sclerosis, enrolled in a pregnancy study. The chain recombines TRBV18 with TRBJ1-4, with a tentative D call TRBD1 (5 bases). CDR3 nucleotides: TGTGCCAGCTCACAGGGGATCTCTAATGAAAAACTGTTTTTT. Its protein product is CASSQGISNEKLFF.